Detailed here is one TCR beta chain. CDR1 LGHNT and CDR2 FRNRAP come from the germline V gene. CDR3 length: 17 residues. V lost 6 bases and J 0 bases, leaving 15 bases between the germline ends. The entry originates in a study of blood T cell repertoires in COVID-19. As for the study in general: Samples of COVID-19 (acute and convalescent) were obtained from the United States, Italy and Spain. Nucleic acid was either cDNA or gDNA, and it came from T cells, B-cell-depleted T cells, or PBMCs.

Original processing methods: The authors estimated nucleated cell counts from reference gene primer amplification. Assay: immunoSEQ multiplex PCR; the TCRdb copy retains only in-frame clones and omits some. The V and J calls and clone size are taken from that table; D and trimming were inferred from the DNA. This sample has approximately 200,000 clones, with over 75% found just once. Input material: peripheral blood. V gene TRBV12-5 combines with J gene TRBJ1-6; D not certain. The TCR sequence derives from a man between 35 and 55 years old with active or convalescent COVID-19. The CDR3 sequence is CASGPDFQSSYNSPLHF. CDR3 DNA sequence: TGTGCTAGTGGCCCTGACTTCCAGAGCTCCTATAATTCACCCCTCCACTTT.